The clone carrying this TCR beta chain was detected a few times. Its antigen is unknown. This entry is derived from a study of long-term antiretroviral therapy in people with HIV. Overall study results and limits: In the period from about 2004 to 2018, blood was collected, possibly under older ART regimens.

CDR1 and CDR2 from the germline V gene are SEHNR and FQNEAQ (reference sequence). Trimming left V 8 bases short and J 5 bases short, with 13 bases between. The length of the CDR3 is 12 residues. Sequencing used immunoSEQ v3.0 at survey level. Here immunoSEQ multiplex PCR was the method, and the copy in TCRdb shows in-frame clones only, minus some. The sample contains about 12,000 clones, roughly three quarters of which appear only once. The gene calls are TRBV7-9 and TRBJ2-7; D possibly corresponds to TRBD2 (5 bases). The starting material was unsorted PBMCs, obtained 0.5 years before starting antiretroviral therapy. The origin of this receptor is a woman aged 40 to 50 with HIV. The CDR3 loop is CASSGAVNEQYF. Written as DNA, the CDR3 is TGTGCCAGCTCTGGAGCGGTAAACGAGCAGTACTTC.